The 16 T cell receptor beta chains presented below share a single source sample, sequenced in a study of human T cells and chemical hapten exposure. The starting material, unfractionated whole blood, was used for total RNA extraction. One entry per CDR3 protein results from TCRdb running MiXCR on the 5' RACE reads. The repertoire holds 75,000 or so distinct CDR3 sequences, with around a sixth as singletons. These receptors were collected from a female donor in good health.

V gene TRBV5-1 combines with J gene TRBJ2-1; no firm D call. Trimming left V 0 bases short and J 4 bases short, with 14 bases between. Germline V CDR1 and CDR2: SGHRS, YFSETQ. The CDR3 sequence is 16 residues long. The CDR3 here is CASSLASGSKYNEQFF. CDR3 in DNA: TGCGCCAGCAGCTTGGCCTCCGGCTCAAAATACAATGAGCAGTTCTTC.

The genes are TRBV6-4 and TRBJ1-2; D perhaps matches TRBD1 (6 bases). Germline lookup yields CDR1 MRHNA and CDR2 SNTAGT. V gave up 6 bases and J gave up 4 bases, with 15 bases separating them. The CDR3 has 14 amino acids. The CDR3 reads CASSPETGPYGYTF. CDR3 in DNA: TGTGCCAGCAGCCCCGAGACAGGTCCCTATGGCTACACCTTC.

The chain employs TRBV18 and TRBJ1-1; no clear D gene. Germline V gene lookup returns CDR1 KGHSH and CDR2 LQKENI. CDR3 size: 13 residues. Trimming stripped 2 bases from V and 5 bases from J, with 9 bases between. The CDR3 is CASSPGIGTEAFF. CDR3 DNA: TGTGCCAGCTCACCAGGAATTGGTACTGAAGCTTTCTTT.

V gene TRBV5-1 combines with J gene TRBJ1-1; 9 nucleotides align to TRBD1. The junction had 14 bases not matched to a gene; V was cut back by 3 bases and J by 8 bases. Per germline, CDR1 SGHRS and CDR2 YFSETQ. The CDR3 sequence is 16 residues long. CDR3 amino acids: CASSWGTGQGLAEAFF. In DNA form, the CDR3 reads TGCGCCAGCAGCTGGGGGACGGGACAGGGTCTGGCCGAAGCTTTCTTT.

The V call is TRBV2, the J call TRBJ2-3; D is unclear. This CDR3 comprises 12 residues. With 4 bases removed from V and 6 bases from J, the gap between germline ends came to 8 bases. The germline V gene encodes CDR1 SNHLY and CDR2 FYNNEI. The CDR3 DNA sequence: TGTGCCAGCAGTGTAACGACGGATACGCAGTATTTT. It translates to CASSVTTDTQYF.

The CDR3 protein is CASSQDWQGTDTQYF. In DNA, the CDR3 is TGTGCCAGCAGCCAAGATTGGCAGGGCACAGATACGCAGTATTTT. The V call is TRBV4-2, the J call TRBJ2-3; no firm D call. The V and J ends lost 0 bases and 1 base respectively, with 8 bases between them. CDR3 length: 15 amino acids. Germline V gene data show CDR1 as LGHNA and CDR2 as YNFKEQ.

The chain links TRBV7-2 to TRBJ2-6, with TRBD1 matching 7 bases. Trimming cost V 5 bases and J 2 bases; bases outside gene matches: 6. Germline lookup yields CDR1 SGHTA and CDR2 FQGNSA. CDR3 length: 16 residues. CDR3 in amino acids: CASSTPTGTGANVLTF. The CDR3 nucleotides read TGTGCCAGCAGCACTCCGACAGGGACTGGGGCCAACGTCCTGACTTTC.

The sample holds a few counts of this clonotype. The chain is built from TRBV6-1 and TRBJ2-3; D unresolved. This CDR3 has 12 amino acids. From germline, CDR1 is MNHNS and CDR2 SASEGT. The CDR3 DNA reads as TGTGCGGCGGCGGATGGGGTAGATACGCAGTATTTT. Its translation: CAAADGVDTQYF.

J is TRBJ1-5 and V is TRBV2; 8 bases align to TRBD1. The CDR3 length is 15 residues. From germline, CDR1 is SNHLY and CDR2 FYNNEI. The trim removed 7 bases at V and 2 bases at J, leaving 7 bases unmatched. The CDR3 loop reads CASTVQGGRNQPQHF. The CDR3 DNA reads as TGTGCCAGCACCGTACAGGGGGGACGCAATCAGCCCCAGCATTTT. Variable domain in full (rest from reference TRBV2 and TRBJ1-5): EPEVTQTPSHQVTQMGQEVILRCVPISNHLYFYWYRQILGQKVEFLVSFYNNEISEKSEIFDDQFSVERPDGSNFTLKIRSTKLEDSAMYFCASTVQGGRNQPQHFGDGTRLSIL.

At least ten counts were recorded for this clonotype. The chain couples TRBV30 to TRBJ1-3; TRBD1 is a possible D gene (5 bases). Trimming shortened V by 0 bases and J by 4 bases, and 7 bases separated the two germline ends. CDR3 length: 13 amino acids. Germline lookup yields CDR1 GTSNPN and CDR2 SVGIG (reference sequence). CDR3 loop: CAWSVNRGNTIYF. The CDR3 DNA sequence: TGTGCCTGGAGTGTTAACAGGGGAAACACCATATATTTT.

This clonotype rates as medium-sized. The chain carries TRBV4-3 and TRBJ2-1; the match to TRBD2 covers 8 bases. The CDR3 has 17 amino acids. Trimming removed 0 bases from V and 3 bases from J; junction bases left unmatched: 7. The germline gives CDR1 LGHNA, CDR2 YSLEER. CDR3 in DNA: TGCGCCAGCAGCCAAGATCTTGCGGCGGGGGGCTACAATGAGCAGTTCTTC. Amino acids: CASSQDLAAGGYNEQFF.

This chain connects TRBV25-1 to TRBJ2-5; 10 bases map to TRBD2. The CDR3 contains 14 residues. Germline V lookup: CDR1 MGHDK, CDR2 SYGVNS. The V segment lost 6 bases and the J segment 5 bases; nucleotides outside the gene matches: 6. The CDR3 DNA is TGTGCCAGCAGCCCTAGCGGGGGCTTTGAGACCCAGTACTTC. This translates into CASSPSGGFETQYF.

This chain uses TRBV28 with TRBJ1-1; 7 nucleotides match TRBD1. J gave up 0 bases and V 4 bases, and 5 bases lay outside the gene matches. This CDR3 spans 15 amino acids. Germline V gene lookup returns CDR1 MDHEN and CDR2 SYDVKM. CDR3 in DNA: TGTGCCAGCAGTTCCGGACAGGACATGAACACTGAAGCTTTCTTT. Its translation: CASSSGQDMNTEAFF. Using reference TRBV28 and TRBJ1-1 for the parts outside the CDR3, the full variable domain is DVKVTQSSRYLVKRTGEKVFLECVQDMDHENMFWYRQDPGLGLRLIYFSYDVKMKEKGDIPEGYSVSREKKERFSLILESASTNQTSMYLCASSSGQDMNTEAFFGQGTRLTVV.

This sequence joins TRBV12-5 and TRBJ2-2; 8 nucleotides agree with TRBD2. Germline CDR1 reads LGHNT; CDR2 reads FRNRAP. CDR3 length: 16 amino acids. Trimming removed 5 bases from V and 0 bases from J; junction bases left unmatched: 5. This CDR3 is CASGLRSGTNTGELFF. For the CDR3, the DNA is TGTGCTAGTGGTCTCCGTAGCGGGACGAACACCGGGGAGCTGTTTTTT.

The table lists this clonotype with a few counts. The V and J genes are TRBV20-1 and TRBJ2-5; the match to TRBD2 covers 13 bases. The CDR3 sequence is 16 residues long. The V and J ends lost 6 bases and 2 bases, in that order; junction bases with no gene match: 9. Germline V lookup: CDR1 DFQATT, CDR2 SNEGSKA (reference sequence). CDR3: CSARRTSGGPQETQYF. The CDR3 bases are TGCAGTGCCCGGCGGACTAGCGGGGGCCCGCAAGAGACCCAGTACTTC.

This clonotype was counted only a few times. CDR3 sequence: CASSSPRGGINEQFF. The CDR3 coding sequence is TGTGCCAGCAGTTCCCCCAGGGGCGGGATCAATGAGCAGTTCTTC. J is TRBJ2-1 and V is TRBV27; possibly TRBD1 or TRBD2 for D (6 bases each). Deletions cut 4 bases from V and 6 bases from J, with 16 bases between. CDR3 size: 15 residues. Germline loops: CDR1 MNHEY, CDR2 SMNVEV (reference sequence).